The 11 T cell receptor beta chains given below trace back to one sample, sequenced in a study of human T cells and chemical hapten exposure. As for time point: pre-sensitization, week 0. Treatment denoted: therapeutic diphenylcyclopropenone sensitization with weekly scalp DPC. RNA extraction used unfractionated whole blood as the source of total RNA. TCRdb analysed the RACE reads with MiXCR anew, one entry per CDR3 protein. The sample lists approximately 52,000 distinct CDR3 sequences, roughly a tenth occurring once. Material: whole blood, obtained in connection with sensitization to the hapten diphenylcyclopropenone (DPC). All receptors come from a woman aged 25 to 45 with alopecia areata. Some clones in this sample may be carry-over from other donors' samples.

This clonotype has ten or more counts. As DNA, the CDR3 is TGTGCCAGCAGCCAAGAGCGGGGTCAGGGCACTGAAGCTTTCTTT. This sequence encodes CASSQERGQGTEAFF. The gene calls are TRBV14 and TRBJ1-1, with D perhaps TRBD1 (5 bases). The V and J ends lost 0 bases and 4 bases respectively, with 12 bases between them. Germline CDR1 and CDR2: SGHDN and FVKESK. The CDR3 contains 15 residues.

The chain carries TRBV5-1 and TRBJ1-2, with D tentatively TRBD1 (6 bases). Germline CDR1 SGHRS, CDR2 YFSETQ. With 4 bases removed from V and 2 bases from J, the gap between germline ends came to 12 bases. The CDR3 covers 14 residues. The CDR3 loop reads CASSPADRNYGYTF. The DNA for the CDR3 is TGCGCCAGCAGCCCGGCAGACAGGAACTATGGCTACACCTTC.

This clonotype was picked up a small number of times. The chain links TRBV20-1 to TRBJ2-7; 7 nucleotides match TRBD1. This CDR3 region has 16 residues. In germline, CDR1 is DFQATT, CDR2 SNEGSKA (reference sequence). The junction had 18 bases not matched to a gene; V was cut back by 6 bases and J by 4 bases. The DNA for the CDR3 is TGCAGTGCGCGAACCTCCAGACAGGGATTATGTTACGAGCAGTACTTC. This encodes CSARTSRQGLCYEQYF.

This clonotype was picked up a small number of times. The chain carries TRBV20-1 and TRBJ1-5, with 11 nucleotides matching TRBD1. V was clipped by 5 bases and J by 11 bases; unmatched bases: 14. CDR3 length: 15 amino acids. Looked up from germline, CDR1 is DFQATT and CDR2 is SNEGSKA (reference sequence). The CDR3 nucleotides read TGCAGTGCTGCCGATCCGGGACAGGGGGTTTCGGCCCAGCATTTT. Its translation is CSAADPGQGVSAQHF.

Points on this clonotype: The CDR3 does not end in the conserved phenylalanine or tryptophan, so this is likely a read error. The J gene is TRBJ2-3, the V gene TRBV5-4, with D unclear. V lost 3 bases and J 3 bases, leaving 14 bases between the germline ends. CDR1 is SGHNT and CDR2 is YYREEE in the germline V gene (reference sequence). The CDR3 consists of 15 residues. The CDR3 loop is CASSYRLTETDTQYL. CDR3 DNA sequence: TGTGCCAGCAGCTACCGACTTACAGAAACAGATACGCAGTATTTG.

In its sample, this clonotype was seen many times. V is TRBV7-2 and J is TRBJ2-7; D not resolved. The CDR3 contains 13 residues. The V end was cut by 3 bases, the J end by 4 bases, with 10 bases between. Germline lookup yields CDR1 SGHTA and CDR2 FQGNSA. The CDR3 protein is CASSLKESYEQYF. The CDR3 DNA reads TGTGCCAGCAGCTTGAAGGAAAGTTACGAGCAGTACTTC.

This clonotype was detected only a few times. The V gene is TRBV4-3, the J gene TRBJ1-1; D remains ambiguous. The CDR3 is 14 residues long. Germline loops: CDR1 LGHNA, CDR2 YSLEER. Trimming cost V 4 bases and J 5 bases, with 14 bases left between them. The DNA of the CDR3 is TGCGCCAGCAGCCGAGCGGGCCCGGGGACTGAAGCTTTCTTT. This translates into CASSRAGPGTEAFF.

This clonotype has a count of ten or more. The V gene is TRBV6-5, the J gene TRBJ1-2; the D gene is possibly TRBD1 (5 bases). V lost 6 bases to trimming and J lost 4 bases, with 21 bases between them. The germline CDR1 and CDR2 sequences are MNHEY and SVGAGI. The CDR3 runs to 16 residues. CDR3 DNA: TGTGCCAGCAGCCCCCCGGGGGGGGATTCCGTCTATGGCTACACCTTC. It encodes CASSPPGGDSVYGYTF.

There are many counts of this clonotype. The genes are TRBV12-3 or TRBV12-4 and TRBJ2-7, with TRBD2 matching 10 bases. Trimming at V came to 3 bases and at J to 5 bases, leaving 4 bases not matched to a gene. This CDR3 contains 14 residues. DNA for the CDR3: TGTGCCAGCAGTTTGAGTAGCGGGGGGAACGAGCAGTACTTC. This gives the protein CASSLSSGGNEQYF.

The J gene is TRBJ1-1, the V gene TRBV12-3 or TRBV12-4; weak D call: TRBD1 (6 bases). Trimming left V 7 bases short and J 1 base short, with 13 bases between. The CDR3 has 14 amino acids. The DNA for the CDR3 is TGTGCCAGCATCATGGACAGCAGGAACACTGAAGCTTTCTTT. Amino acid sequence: CASIMDSRNTEAFF.

CDR3: CASSFDSLNSPLHF. CDR3 DNA sequence: TGTGCCAGCAGTTTCGACAGCCTAAATTCACCCCTCCACTTT. The chain couples TRBV27 to TRBJ1-6; D is possibly TRBD1 (5 bases). The V gene lost 3 bases and the J gene lost 7 bases, with 10 bases spanning the gap. The length of the CDR3 is 14 residues. The germline CDR1 and CDR2 sequences are MNHEY and SMNVEV (reference sequence).